This passage covers 32 T cell receptor beta chains from one sample sequenced in a study of glioma-infiltrating T cells. Amplification of TCR alpha and beta CDR3 regions from RNA used iRepertoire nested multiplex PCR. TCRdb reanalysed the multiplex PCR reads using MiXCR and keeps one entry per CDR3 protein. The sample holds tens of thousands of distinct CDR3 sequences, about 25% seen once. Sequencing was done on a sample of glioma tissue, nonneoplastic brain tissue, or PBMCs (not recorded which). The source is a human donor with low-grade glioma or glioblastoma, undergoing nonglioma brain surgery, or in good health (not recorded which).

This clonotype occurred a few times. The rearrangement uses TRBV5-6 and TRBJ2-5; TRBD1 might be the D (5 bases). Per the germline V gene, CDR1 is SGHDT and CDR2 is YYEEEE. V dropped 2 bases and J dropped 9 bases, with 8 bases sitting between them. The length of the CDR3 is 11 residues. In DNA form, the CDR3 reads TGTGCCAGCAGCTTTCAGGGTTCCCAGTACTTC. Protein product: CASSFQGSQYF.

This clonotype was recorded many times. The rearrangement links TRBV2 to TRBJ1-5; D is unresolved. CDR3 length: 12 amino acids. Trimming took 5 bases from V and 9 from J, leaving 11 bases between them. The germline CDR1 and CDR2 sequences are SNHLY and FYNNEI. CDR3 sequence: CASSPSRRPQHF. Written as DNA, the CDR3 is TGTGCCAGCAGTCCATCCAGAAGGCCCCAGCATTTT.

There are a few counts of this clonotype. The chain joins TRBV2 to TRBJ2-3; 7 bases fit TRBD1. The germline V gene encodes CDR1 SNHLY and CDR2 FYNNEI. V trimming: 7 bases; J trimming: 2 bases; junction bases outside the gene matches: 9. The CDR3 extends over 15 amino acids. CDR3 sequence reads: CASTLWGQNTDTQYF. Here the CDR3 DNA reads TGTGCCAGCACCCTTTGGGGACAGAACACAGATACGCAGTATTTT.

The CDR3 is CASSQSFQETQYF. The CDR3 DNA reads TGTGCCAGCTCTCAGTCGTTCCAAGAGACCCAGTACTTC. The gene calls are TRBV2 and TRBJ2-5; D unclear. Trimming shortened V by 8 bases and J by 1 base, and 11 bases separated the two germline ends. The germline gives CDR1 SNHLY, CDR2 FYNNEI. This CDR3 contains 13 residues.

This clonotype was seen repeatedly, ten times or more. The V gene is TRBV6-1, the J gene TRBJ1-1; weak D call: TRBD1 (6 bases). V was pared by 11 bases and J by 2 bases, with 15 bases between. The CDR3 contains 13 residues. Germline V gene sequence: CDR1 MNHNS, CDR2 SASEGT. This chain's CDR3 is CAVTQGGNTEAFF. CDR3 DNA sequence: TGTGCCGTTACACAGGGAGGTAACACTGAAGCTTTCTTT.

For this clonotype: Just one base apart from a much larger clone, this may be a read error. The chain has TRBV24-1 and TRBJ2-1; unclear D gene. This CDR3 is built from 11 residues. V was trimmed by 6 bases and J by 10 bases, leaving 9 bases between them. Germline V lookup: CDR1 KGHDR, CDR2 SFDVKD. This CDR3 is CATSYLEEQFF. The CDR3 nucleotides are TGTGCCACCAGTTACCTAGAGGAGCAGTTCTTC.

Turning to this clonotype: A read error is possible here, since a much larger clone lies one base away. The CDR3 DNA sequence: TGTGCCAGCCCTGATACAGCCCCCCAAGAGACCCAGTACTTC. This codes for CASPDTAPQETQYF. The genes are TRBV19 and TRBJ2-5; D unresolved. The CDR3 contains 14 residues. The V gene lost 9 bases and the J gene lost 1 base, with 15 bases spanning the gap. Germline V CDR1 and CDR2: LNHDA, SQIVND (reference sequence).

This clonotype was recorded at least ten times. V usage is TRBV19 and J usage is TRBJ2-5; no clear D. V was pared by 2 bases and J by 5 bases, with 3 bases between. CDR1 LNHDA and CDR2 SQIVND come from the germline V gene (reference sequence). This CDR3 is 11 amino acids long. In DNA form, the CDR3 reads TGTGCCAGTAGTATACGTGAGACCCAGTACTTC. Its translation is CASSIRETQYF. Filled out from reference TRBV19 and TRBJ2-5, the complete variable domain reads DGGITQSPKYLFRKEGQNVTLSCEQNLNHDAMYWYRQDPGQGLRLIYYSQIVNDFQKGDIAEGYSVSREKKESFPLTVTSAQKNPTAFYLCASSIRETQYFGPGTRLLVL.

The genes are TRBV7-2 and TRBJ2-1; TRBD1 or TRBD2 may be the D gene (5 bases each). V lost 1 base to trimming and J lost 9 bases, with 16 bases between them. The length of the CDR3 is 15 residues. Germline CDR1 reads SGHTA; CDR2 reads FQGNSA. This CDR3 reads CASSLGAGRAFEQFF. The CDR3, as DNA: TGTGCCAGCAGCTTAGGCGCGGGCAGGGCTTTTGAGCAGTTCTTC.

This clonotype was seen ten or more times. V usage is TRBV2 and J usage is TRBJ2-2; possible D gene TRBD1, 6 bases. The CDR3 runs to 15 residues. Germline-derived CDR1 and CDR2 are SNHLY and FYNNEI. Trimming stripped 4 bases from V and 0 bases from J, with 9 bases between. CDR3 sequence reads: CASSAGHTNTGELFF. The CDR3 DNA follows: TGTGCCAGCAGTGCGGGACACACGAACACCGGGGAGCTGTTTTTT.

This clonotype occurred many times. The rearrangement uses TRBV6-2 or TRBV6-3 and TRBJ2-1; TRBD2 might be the D (6 bases). V lost 6 bases and J lost 3, with 6 bases in between. This CDR3 spans 12 amino acids. CDR1 MNHEY and CDR2 SVGEGT come from the germline V gene. CDR3 loop: CASRGGYNEQFF. CDR3 in DNA: TGTGCCAGCAGGGGGGGCTACAATGAGCAGTTCTTC.

About this clonotype: The junction and the germline gene differ at one end; a read error may be behind it. The genes are TRBV18 and TRBJ2-7, with 7 bases lining up with TRBD1. This CDR3 is built from 15 residues. Germline CDR1 reads KGHSH; CDR2 reads LQKENI. The CDR3 DNA is TGTGCCGGCTCACCACTCCGGGACAGATCCTACGAGCAGTACTTC. Translation gives CAGSPLRDRSYEQYF.

As regards this clonotype: This may arise from a read error, as a much more abundant clone is one base away. This rearrangement joins TRBV4-1 to TRBJ1-1; TRBD1 agrees at 7 bases. V lost 0 bases to trimming and J lost 6 bases; unmatched junction nucleotides: 7. CDR1 is MGHRA and CDR2 is YSYEKL in the germline V gene. The CDR3 sequence is 15 residues long. CDR3 protein: CASSQDENRGPEAFF. CDR3 in DNA: TGCGCCAGCAGCCAAGATGAGAACAGGGGCCCTGAAGCTTTCTTT.

The chain joins TRBV5-1 to TRBJ2-7, with D possibly matching TRBD1 (7 bases). This CDR3 contains 14 residues. V was clipped by 3 bases and J by 3 bases, with 13 bases between them. CDR1 is SGHRS, CDR2 YFSETQ, per germline. CDR3: CASSSGDRDYEQYF. The CDR3 nucleotides read TGCGCCAGCAGCTCGGGAGACAGGGACTACGAGCAGTACTTC.

This clonotype was observed many times. This chain's CDR3 is CASSYTVLRERATEAFF. The CDR3 DNA follows: TGTGCCAGCAGTTACACAGTACTAAGGGAAAGGGCCACTGAAGCTTTCTTT. The chain joins TRBV6-6 to TRBJ1-1; D is unresolved. V lost 2 bases, J lost 4 bases, and 20 bases lay in between. Germline V gives CDR1 MNHNY, CDR2 SVGAGI (reference sequence). The CDR3 consists of 17 residues.

This clonotype was recorded at least ten times. The chain carries TRBV15 and TRBJ1-2; the D is unclear. CDR1 is LNHNV, CDR2 YYDKDF, per germline (reference sequence). The CDR3 totals 15 residues. Trimming removed 0 bases at V and 1 base at J, with 9 bases between. CDR3 DNA: TGTGCCACCAGCAGAGATCATCGCAATAACTATGGCTACACCTTC. The encoded protein is CATSRDHRNNYGYTF.

This clonotype has at least ten counts. The chain links TRBV2 to TRBJ1-4; D remains unclear. The V end lost 3 bases, the J end lost 8 bases, and 7 bases lay between the germline ends. Germline lookup yields CDR1 SNHLY and CDR2 FYNNEI. The CDR3 covers 12 residues. The CDR3: CASSEAGEKLFF. The CDR3 DNA sequence: TGTGCCAGCAGTGAGGCAGGAGAAAAACTGTTTTTT.

This clonotype was seen at least ten times. J is TRBJ1-1 and V is TRBV7-2; 7 nucleotides match TRBD1. Germline V gene sequence: CDR1 SGHTA, CDR2 FQGNSA. After removal of 4 bases from V and 4 bases from J, the junction contained 6 bases not matched to a gene. The CDR3 length is 14 residues. This CDR3 reads CASSSRQGITEAFF. The DNA for the CDR3 is TGTGCCAGCAGCTCCCGACAGGGAATCACTGAAGCTTTCTTT.

This clonotype was seen a single time. The genes are TRBV6-1 and TRBJ2-5; 16 bases match TRBD2. CDR1 is MNHNS and CDR2 is SASEGT in the germline V gene. This CDR3 comprises 15 residues. Losses at the gene ends were 6 bases for V and 6 bases for J; bases not matched to a gene: 4. The CDR3 sequence: CASSGTSGRDQTQYF. The CDR3 nucleotides are TGTGCCAGCAGCGGGACTAGCGGGAGGGATCAGACCCAGTACTTC.

As to this clonotype: The junction differs from germline at one of its ends, possibly a read error. The chain couples TRBV7-9 to TRBJ2-1, with D perhaps being TRBD1 or TRBD2 (5 bases each). Germline V gene lookup returns CDR1 SEHNR and CDR2 FQNEAQ (reference sequence). The CDR3 totals 11 residues. CDR3 loop: CGVRGVNEQFF. The CDR3 nucleotides are TGCGGGGTGAGGGGTGTCAATGAGCAGTTCTTC.

This clonotype was recorded many times. CDR3 sequence (DNA): TGTGCCAGCAGTCGACAGCAGGGTAACTATGGCTACACCTTC. Its translation is CASSRQQGNYGYTF. The genes are TRBV6-1 and TRBJ1-2; TRBD1 might be the D (5 bases). Between the trimmed V and J ends, which lost 5 bases and 1 base, there was a span of 11 bases. Germline V CDR1 and CDR2: MNHNS, SASEGT. The CDR3 sequence is 14 residues long.

This clonotype was seen at least ten times. The chain joins TRBV4-1 to TRBJ2-1; D uncertain. The germline V and J ends were trimmed by 4 bases and 14 bases, with 18 bases remaining between them. This CDR3 spans 13 amino acids. Germline CDR1 reads MGHRA; CDR2 reads YSYEKL. Here the CDR3 reads CASSLPYRRDEFF. The CDR3, as DNA: TGCGCCAGCAGCCTTCCATACCGGCGAGATGAGTTCTTC.

This clonotype came up many times. The chain couples TRBV7-9 to TRBJ2-3; TRBD2 matches 8 bases. The CDR3 spans 18 residues. The junction had 12 bases not matched to a gene; V was cut back by 3 bases and J by 1 base. CDR1 and CDR2 from the germline V gene are SEHNR and FQNEAQ (reference sequence). Here the CDR3 DNA reads TGTGCCAGCAGCTTTTCTCTAAGCGGGAGTTTGGGCACAGATACGCAGTATTTT. Translated: CASSFSLSGSLGTDTQYF. Drawing the rest from reference TRBV7-9 and TRBJ2-3, the complete variable domain is DTGVSQNPRHKITKRGQNVTFRCDPISEHNRLYWYRQTLGQGPEFLTYFQNEAQLEKSRLLSDRFSAERPKGSFSTLEIQRTEQGDSAMYLCASSFSLSGSLGTDTQYFGPGTRLTVL.

This clonotype came up many times. The rearrangement joins TRBV25-1 to TRBJ1-1; possible D gene TRBD1, 6 bases. The germline gives CDR1 MGHDK, CDR2 SYGVNS. V was trimmed by 4 bases and J by 3 bases, leaving 15 bases between them. The CDR3 runs to 15 residues. CDR3 region: CASSGRGSRDTEAFF. As DNA, the CDR3 is TGTGCCAGCAGTGGCAGGGGTAGTAGGGACACTGAAGCTTTCTTT.

Concerning this clonotype: A much larger clone lies a single base off, so this may be a read error. This sequence joins TRBV4-1 and TRBJ2-7; 9 bases fit TRBD2. The CDR3 runs 16 residues. Germline assignment: CDR1 MGHRA and CDR2 YSYEKL. The CDR3 nucleotides are TGCGCCAGCAGCCAAGATGATGCGGGAGGGTTCTACGGGCAGTACTTC. This translates into CASSQDDAGGFYGQYF.

Only a few counts were recorded for this clonotype. J is TRBJ2-2 and V is TRBV2; a possible D gene is TRBD2 (5 bases). CDR3 length: 14 residues. Germline V gene data show CDR1 as SNHLY and CDR2 as FYNNEI. V lost 8 bases and J lost 5, with 15 bases in between. The CDR3 sequence is CASCPAVITGELFF. The CDR3 DNA is TGTGCCAGCTGTCCAGCGGTTATTACCGGGGAGCTGTTTTTT.

This clonotype was recorded a few times. DNA of the CDR3: TGTGCCAGCAGCCAAGAACAGGGGGGTTCACCCCTCCACTTT. Translated: CASSQEQGGSPLHF. The gene calls are TRBV14 and TRBJ1-6, with 8 bases that match TRBD1. Germline CDR1 reads SGHDN; CDR2 reads FVKESK. The junction had 1 base not matched to a gene; V was cut back by 0 bases and J by 9 bases. The length of the CDR3 is 14 residues.

With regard to this clonotype: Since a much larger clone is just one base distant, this may be a read error. The CDR3 is CAGSKAGGPGELFF. The CDR3 DNA is TGTGCCGGTAGTAAAGCGGGAGGCCCCGGGGAGCTGTTTTTT. The chain carries TRBV19 and TRBJ2-2; TRBD2 matches at 9 bases. Germline-derived CDR1 and CDR2 are LNHDA and SQIVND (reference sequence). This CDR3 region has 14 residues.

A few counts support this clonotype. A much larger clone lies one base from this, so it may be a read error. CDR3 protein: CAGRPEQETQYF. DNA for the CDR3: TGCGCCGGCAGACCAGAACAAGAGACCCAGTACTTC. The chain recombines TRBV5-1 with TRBJ2-5; D not certain. This CDR3 has 12 residues. CDR1 is SGHRS and CDR2 is YFSETQ in the germline V gene.

The chain has TRBV11-2 and TRBJ2-7; 9 bases fit TRBD2. The germline V gene encodes CDR1 SGHAT and CDR2 FQNNGV. The CDR3 sequence is 16 residues long. With 5 bases clipped from V and 1 base from J, the junction kept 9 bases outside the gene matches. The CDR3 protein is CASSPGVSGSSYEQYF. The DNA of the CDR3 is TGTGCCAGCAGCCCAGGGGTTAGCGGGAGTTCCTACGAGCAGTACTTC.

This clonotype has ten or more counts. This sequence joins TRBV6-1 and TRBJ1-3; D gene unclear. CDR3 size: 15 residues. The V gene lost 7 bases and the J gene lost 0 bases, with 13 bases spanning the gap. Germline CDR1 is MNHNS and CDR2 is SASEGT. CDR3 nucleotide sequence: TGTGCCAGCACCCTTACCCCCCGCTCTGGAAACACCATATATTTT. Residues: CASTLTPRSGNTIYF.

The table lists this clonotype with many counts. V and J are TRBV6-1 and TRBJ2-1; 7 positions agree with TRBD1. The CDR3 is made up of 15 amino acids. CDR1 and CDR2 from the germline V gene are MNHNS and SASEGT. J gave up 5 bases and V 6 bases, and 10 bases lay outside the gene matches. The CDR3 loop is CASSPRGQRNNEQFF. The CDR3 coding sequence is TGTGCCAGCAGCCCGAGGGGACAGCGCAACAATGAGCAGTTCTTC.